This T cell receptor (beta chain) was recovered during a study of CD8 T cells in ankylosing spondylitis. Whole-study findings and limits: Reactive arthritis synovial fluid and blood were previously reported to contain some motif variants. Enrichment of disease-linked clones was reportedly significant in matched ankylosing spondylitis synovial fluid.

Quantitative 5'-RACE with molecular barcodes generated TCR beta libraries. TCRdb itself ran the 5' RACE reads through MiXCR, one entry per CDR3 protein. Altogether approximately 42,000 distinct CDR3 sequences are present, 4% being singletons, with the ten largest covering over 3%. This clonotype came up many times. Its antigen is currently unknown. The CDR3 has 13 residues. The germline CDR1 and CDR2 sequences are SGDLS and YYNGEE. Between the trimmed V and J ends, which lost 2 bases and 1 base, there was a span of 4 bases. The sample was blood, either unsorted or a sorted T cell fraction (not recorded which). The receptor comes from a female donor with ankylosing spondylitis or in good health (not recorded which). The rearrangement uses TRBV9 and TRBJ1-5; D is ambiguous. In DNA form, the CDR3 reads TGTGCCAGCAGCGTCCGCAGCAATCAGCCCCAGCATTTT. Its translation is CASSVRSNQPQHF.